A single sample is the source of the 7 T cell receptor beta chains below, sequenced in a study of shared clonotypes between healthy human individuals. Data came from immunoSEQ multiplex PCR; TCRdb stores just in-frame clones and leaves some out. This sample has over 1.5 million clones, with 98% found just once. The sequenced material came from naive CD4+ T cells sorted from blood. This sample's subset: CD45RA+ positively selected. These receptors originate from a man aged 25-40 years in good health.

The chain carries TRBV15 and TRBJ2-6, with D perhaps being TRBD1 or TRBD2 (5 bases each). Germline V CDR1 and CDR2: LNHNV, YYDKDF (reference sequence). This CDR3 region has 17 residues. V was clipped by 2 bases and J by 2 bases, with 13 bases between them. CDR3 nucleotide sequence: TGTGCCACCAGCAGATCAACCGGGACCCCTGGGGCCAACGTCCTGACTTTC. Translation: CATSRSTGTPGANVLTF.

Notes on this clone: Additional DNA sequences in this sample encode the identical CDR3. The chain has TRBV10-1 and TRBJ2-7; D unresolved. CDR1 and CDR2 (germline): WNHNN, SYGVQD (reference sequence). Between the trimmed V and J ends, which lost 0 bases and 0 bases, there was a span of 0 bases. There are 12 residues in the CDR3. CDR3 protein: CASSESSYEQYF. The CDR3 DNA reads TGCGCCAGCAGTGAGTCCTCCTACGAGCAGTACTTC.

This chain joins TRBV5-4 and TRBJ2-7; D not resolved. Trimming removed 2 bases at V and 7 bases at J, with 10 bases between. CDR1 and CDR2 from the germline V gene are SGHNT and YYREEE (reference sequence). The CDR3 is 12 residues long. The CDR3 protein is CASSFNSGEQYF. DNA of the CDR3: TGTGCCAGCAGCTTTAATTCCGGGGAGCAGTACTTC.

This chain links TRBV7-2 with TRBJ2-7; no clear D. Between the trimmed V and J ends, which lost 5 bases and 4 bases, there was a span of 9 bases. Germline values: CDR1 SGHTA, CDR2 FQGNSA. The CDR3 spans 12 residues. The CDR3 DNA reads TGTGCCAGCAGCCAAAACGGGTACGAGCAGTACTTC. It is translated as CASSQNGYEQYF.

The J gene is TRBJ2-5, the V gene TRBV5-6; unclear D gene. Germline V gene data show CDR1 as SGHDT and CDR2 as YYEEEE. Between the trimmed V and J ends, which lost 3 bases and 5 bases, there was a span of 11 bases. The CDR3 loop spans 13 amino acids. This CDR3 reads CASSWAKAETQYF. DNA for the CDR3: TGTGCCAGCAGCTGGGCGAAGGCCGAGACCCAGTACTTC.

CDR3 coding DNA: TGTGCCATCAGGATTGCCCAGGGGGCCGACACTGAAGCTTTCTTT. This gives the protein CAIRIAQGADTEAFF. V and J are TRBV10-3 and TRBJ1-1, with TRBD1 identical over 8 bases. V lost 6 bases to trimming and J lost 3 bases; unmatched junction nucleotides: 9. Germline CDR1 and CDR2: ENHRY and SYGVKD. The CDR3 has 15 amino acids.

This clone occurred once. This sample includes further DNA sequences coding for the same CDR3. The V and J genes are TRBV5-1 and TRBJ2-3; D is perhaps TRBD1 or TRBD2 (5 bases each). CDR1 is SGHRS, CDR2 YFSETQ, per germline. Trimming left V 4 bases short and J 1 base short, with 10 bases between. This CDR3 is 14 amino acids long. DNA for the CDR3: TGCGCCAGCAGCCCAGGGAGCCGCACAGATACGCAGTATTTT. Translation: CASSPGSRTDTQYF.